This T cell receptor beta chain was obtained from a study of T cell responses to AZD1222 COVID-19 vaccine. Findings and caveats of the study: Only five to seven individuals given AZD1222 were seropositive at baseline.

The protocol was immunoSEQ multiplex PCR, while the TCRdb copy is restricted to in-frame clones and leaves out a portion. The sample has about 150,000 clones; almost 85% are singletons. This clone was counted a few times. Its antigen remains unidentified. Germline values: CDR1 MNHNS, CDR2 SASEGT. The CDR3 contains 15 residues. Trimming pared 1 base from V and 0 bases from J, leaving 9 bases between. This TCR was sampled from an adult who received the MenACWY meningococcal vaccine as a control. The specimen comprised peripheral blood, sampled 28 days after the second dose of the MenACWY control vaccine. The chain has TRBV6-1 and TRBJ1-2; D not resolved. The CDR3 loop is CASSEDPFSNYGYTF. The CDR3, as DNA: TGTGCCAGCAGTGAAGACCCGTTCTCTAACTATGGCTACACCTTC.